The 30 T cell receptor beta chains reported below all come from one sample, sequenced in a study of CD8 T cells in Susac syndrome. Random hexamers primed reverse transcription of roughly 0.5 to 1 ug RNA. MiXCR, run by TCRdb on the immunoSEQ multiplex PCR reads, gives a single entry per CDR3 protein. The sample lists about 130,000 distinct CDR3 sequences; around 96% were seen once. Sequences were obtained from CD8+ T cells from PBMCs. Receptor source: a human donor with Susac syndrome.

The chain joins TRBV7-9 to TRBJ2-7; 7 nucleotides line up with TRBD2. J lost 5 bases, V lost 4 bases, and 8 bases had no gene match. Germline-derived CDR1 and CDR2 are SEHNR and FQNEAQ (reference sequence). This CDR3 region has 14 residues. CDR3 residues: CASSYGGGPDEQYF. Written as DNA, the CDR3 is TGTGCCAGCAGCTACGGGGGAGGGCCTGACGAGCAGTACTTC.

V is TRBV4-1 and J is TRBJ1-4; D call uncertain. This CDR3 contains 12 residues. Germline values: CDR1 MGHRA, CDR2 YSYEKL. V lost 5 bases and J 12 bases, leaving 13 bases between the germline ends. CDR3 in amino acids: CASSKYAEELFF. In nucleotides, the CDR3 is TGCGCCAGCAGCAAATACGCCGAGGAACTGTTTTTT.

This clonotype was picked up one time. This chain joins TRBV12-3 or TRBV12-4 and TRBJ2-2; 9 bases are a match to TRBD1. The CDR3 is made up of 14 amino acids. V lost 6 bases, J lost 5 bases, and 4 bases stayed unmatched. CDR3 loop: CASSRTGETGELFF. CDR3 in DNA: TGTGCCAGCAGCAGGACAGGGGAGACCGGGGAGCTGTTTTTT.

Written as DNA, the CDR3 is TGTGCCAGCAGCTCGATGGACAGGGCAGGGGAGACCCAGTACTTC. Translation: CASSSMDRAGETQYF. The chain couples TRBV13 to TRBJ2-5, with TRBD1 matching over 8 bases. There are 15 residues in the CDR3. Germline-derived CDR1 and CDR2 are PRHDT and FYEKMQ (reference sequence). Trimming cost V 4 bases and J 5 bases; bases outside gene matches: 9.

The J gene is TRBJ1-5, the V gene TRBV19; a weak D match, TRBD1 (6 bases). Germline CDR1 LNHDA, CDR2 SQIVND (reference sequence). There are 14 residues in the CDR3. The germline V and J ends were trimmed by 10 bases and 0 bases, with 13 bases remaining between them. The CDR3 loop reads CATDDRYSNQPQHF. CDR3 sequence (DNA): TGTGCCACCGACGACAGGTATAGCAATCAGCCCCAGCATTTT.

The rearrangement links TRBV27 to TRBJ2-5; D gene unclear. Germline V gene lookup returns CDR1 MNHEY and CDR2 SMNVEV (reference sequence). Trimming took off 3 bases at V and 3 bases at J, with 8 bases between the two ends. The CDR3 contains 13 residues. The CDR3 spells CASSFASKETQYF. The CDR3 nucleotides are TGTGCCAGCAGTTTTGCCTCCAAAGAGACCCAGTACTTC.

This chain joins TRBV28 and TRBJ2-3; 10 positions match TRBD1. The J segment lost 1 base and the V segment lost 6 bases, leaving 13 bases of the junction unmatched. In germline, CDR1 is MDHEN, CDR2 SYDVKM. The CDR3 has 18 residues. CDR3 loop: CASSEIPGQGLGTDTQYF. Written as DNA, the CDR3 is TGTGCCAGCAGCGAAATCCCGGGACAGGGGTTAGGCACAGATACGCAGTATTTT.

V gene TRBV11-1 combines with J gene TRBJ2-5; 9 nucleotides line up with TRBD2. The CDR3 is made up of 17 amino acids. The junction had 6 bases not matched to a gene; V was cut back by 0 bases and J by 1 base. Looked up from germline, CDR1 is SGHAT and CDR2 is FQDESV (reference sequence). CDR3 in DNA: TGTGCCAGCAGCTTAGCGCGGGCTAGCGGGGCCCAAGAGACCCAGTACTTC. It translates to CASSLARASGAQETQYF. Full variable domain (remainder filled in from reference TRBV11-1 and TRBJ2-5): EAEVAQSPRYKITEKSQAVAFWCDPISGHATLYWYRQILGQGPELLVQFQDESVVDDSQLPKDRFSAERLKGVDSTLKIQPAELGDSAMYLCASSLARASGAQETQYFGPGTRLLVL.

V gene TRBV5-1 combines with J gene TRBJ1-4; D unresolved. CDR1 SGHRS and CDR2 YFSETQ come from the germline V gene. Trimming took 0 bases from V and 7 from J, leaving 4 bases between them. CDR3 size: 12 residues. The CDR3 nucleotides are TGCGCCAGCAGCTTGGATGGTGAAAAACTGTTTTTT. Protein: CASSLDGEKLFF.

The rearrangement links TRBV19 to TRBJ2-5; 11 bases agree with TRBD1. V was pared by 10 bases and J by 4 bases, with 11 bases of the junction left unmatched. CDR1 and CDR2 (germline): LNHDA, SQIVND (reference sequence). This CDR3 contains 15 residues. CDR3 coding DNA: TGTGCCACCAAATCGGACAGGGGGCTGGTAGAGACCCAGTACTTC. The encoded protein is CATKSDRGLVETQYF.

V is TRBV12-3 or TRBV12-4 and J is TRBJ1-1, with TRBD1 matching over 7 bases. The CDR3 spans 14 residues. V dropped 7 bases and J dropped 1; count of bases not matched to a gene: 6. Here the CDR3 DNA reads TGTGCCAGCACAGTGACAGGGACGAACACTGAAGCTTTCTTT. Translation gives CASTVTGTNTEAFF.

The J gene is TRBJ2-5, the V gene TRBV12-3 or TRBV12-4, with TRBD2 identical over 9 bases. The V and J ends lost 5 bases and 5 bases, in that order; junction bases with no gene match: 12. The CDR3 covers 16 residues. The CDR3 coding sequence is TGTGCCAGCAGTCCCGGGACTAGCCTCGACACGGAGACCCAGTACTTC. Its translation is CASSPGTSLDTETQYF.

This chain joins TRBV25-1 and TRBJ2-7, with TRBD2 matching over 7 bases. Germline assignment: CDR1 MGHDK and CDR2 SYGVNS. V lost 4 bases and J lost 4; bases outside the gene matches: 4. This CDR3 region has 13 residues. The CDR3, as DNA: TGTGCCAGCAGTGTGGGGAGGGTTTACGAGCAGTACTTC. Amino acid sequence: CASSVGRVYEQYF.

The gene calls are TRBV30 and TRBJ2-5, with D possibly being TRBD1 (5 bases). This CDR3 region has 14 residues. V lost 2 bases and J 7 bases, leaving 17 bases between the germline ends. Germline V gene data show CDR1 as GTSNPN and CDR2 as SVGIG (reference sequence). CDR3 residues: CAWSRGVTGGTQYF. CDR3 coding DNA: TGTGCCTGGAGTAGGGGTGTCACCGGCGGGACCCAGTACTTC.

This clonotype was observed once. The CDR3: CSARDLSGRDYGYTF. The CDR3 coding sequence is TGCAGTGCTAGAGATCTAAGTGGCAGGGACTATGGCTACACCTTC. J is TRBJ1-2 and V is TRBV20-1, with D tentatively TRBD1 (5 bases). CDR3 length equals 15 residues. From germline, CDR1 is DFQATT and CDR2 SNEGSKA (reference sequence). Trimming shortened V by 0 bases and J by 3 bases, and 14 bases separated the two germline ends.

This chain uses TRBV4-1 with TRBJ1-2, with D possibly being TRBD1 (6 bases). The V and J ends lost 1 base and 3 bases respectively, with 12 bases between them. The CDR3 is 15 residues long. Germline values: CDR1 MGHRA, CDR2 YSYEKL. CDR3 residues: CASSQVWGADYGYTF. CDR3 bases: TGCGCCAGCAGCCAAGTTTGGGGGGCGGACTATGGCTACACCTTC.

In DNA form, the CDR3 reads TGTGCCAGCAGCCCCCGGGACGGGGGGGCCGTAGGAGATACGCAGTATTTT. It specifies CASSPRDGGAVGDTQYF. The rearrangement uses TRBV3-1 and TRBJ2-3, with 8 nucleotides matching TRBD2. Losses at the gene ends were 4 bases for V and 5 bases for J; bases not matched to a gene: 14. The CDR3 extends over 17 amino acids. CDR1 is LGHDT and CDR2 is YNNKEL in the germline V gene (reference sequence).

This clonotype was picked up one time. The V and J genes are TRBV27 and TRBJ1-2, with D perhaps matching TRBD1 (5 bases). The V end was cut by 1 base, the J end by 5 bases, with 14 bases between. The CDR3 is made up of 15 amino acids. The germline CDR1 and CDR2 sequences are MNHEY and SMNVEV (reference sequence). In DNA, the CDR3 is TGTGCCAGCAGTTTATTTGCGGGGCTTGGATATGGCTACACCTTC. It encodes CASSLFAGLGYGYTF.

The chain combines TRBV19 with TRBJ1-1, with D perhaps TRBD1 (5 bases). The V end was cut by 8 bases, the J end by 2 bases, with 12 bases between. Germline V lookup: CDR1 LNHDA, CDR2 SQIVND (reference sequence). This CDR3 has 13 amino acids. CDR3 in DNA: TGTGCCAGTGGAGAAAGGGGAAACACTGAAGCTTTCTTT. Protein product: CASGERGNTEAFF.

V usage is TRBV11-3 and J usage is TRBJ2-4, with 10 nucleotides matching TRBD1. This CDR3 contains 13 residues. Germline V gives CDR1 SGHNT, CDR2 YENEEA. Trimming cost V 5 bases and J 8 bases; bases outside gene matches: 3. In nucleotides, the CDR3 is TGTGCCAGCAGCACAGGGACAGGGGACATTCAGTACTTC. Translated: CASSTGTGDIQYF.

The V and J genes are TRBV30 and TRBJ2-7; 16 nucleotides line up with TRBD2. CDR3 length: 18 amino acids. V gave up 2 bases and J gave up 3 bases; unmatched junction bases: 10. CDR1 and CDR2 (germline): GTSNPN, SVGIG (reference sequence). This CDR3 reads CAWSRGLAGGPWIYEQYF. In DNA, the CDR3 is TGTGCCTGGAGTCGGGGACTAGCGGGAGGGCCCTGGATCTACGAGCAGTACTTC. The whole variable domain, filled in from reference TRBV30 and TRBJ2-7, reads SQTIHQWPATLVQPVGSPLSLECTVEGTSNPNLYWYRQAAGRGLQLLFYSVGIGQISSEVPQNLSASRPQDRQFILSSKKLLLSDSGFYLCAWSRGLAGGPWIYEQYFGPGTRLTVT.

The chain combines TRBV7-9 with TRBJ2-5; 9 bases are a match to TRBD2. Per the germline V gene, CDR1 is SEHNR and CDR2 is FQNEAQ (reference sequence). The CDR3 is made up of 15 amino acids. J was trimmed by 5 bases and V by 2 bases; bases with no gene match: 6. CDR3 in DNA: TGTGCCAGCAGCTTACCGGGACTAGCTTTGGAGACCCAGTACTTC. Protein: CASSLPGLALETQYF.

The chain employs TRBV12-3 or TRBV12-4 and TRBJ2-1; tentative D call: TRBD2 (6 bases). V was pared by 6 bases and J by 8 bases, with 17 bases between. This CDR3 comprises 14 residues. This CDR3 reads CASSSLGTGDEQFF. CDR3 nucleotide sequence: TGTGCCAGCAGCTCTCTAGGGACTGGGGATGAGCAGTTCTTC.

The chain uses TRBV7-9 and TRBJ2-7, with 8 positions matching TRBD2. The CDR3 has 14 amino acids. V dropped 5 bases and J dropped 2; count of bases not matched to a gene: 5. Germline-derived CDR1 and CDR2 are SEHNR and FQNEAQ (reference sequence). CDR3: CASSPPTSAYEQYF. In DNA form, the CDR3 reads TGTGCCAGCAGCCCCCCGACTAGCGCCTACGAGCAGTACTTC.

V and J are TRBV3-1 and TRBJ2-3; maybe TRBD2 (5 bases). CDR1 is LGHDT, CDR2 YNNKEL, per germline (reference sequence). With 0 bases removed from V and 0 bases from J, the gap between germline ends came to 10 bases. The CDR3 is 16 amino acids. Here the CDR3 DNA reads TGTGCCAGCAGCCAAGATCCTAGCAGAAGCACAGATACGCAGTATTTT. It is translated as CASSQDPSRSTDTQYF.

CDR3 sequence (DNA): TGTGCCTGGGTGACAGGTCTTGGGATGGAAGCTTTCTTT. Its translation: CAWVTGLGMEAFF. The rearrangement uses TRBV30 and TRBJ1-1, with a tentative D call TRBD1 (6 bases). The CDR3 has 13 residues. The germline CDR1 and CDR2 sequences are GTSNPN and SVGIG (reference sequence). The V gene lost 5 bases and the J gene lost 8 bases, with 18 bases spanning the gap.

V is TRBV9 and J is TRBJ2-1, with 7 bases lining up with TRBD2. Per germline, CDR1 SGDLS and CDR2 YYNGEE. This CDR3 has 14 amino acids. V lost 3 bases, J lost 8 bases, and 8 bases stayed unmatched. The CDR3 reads CASSDVGGTDEQFF. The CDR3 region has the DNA TGTGCCAGCAGCGATGTGGGAGGGACGGATGAGCAGTTCTTC.

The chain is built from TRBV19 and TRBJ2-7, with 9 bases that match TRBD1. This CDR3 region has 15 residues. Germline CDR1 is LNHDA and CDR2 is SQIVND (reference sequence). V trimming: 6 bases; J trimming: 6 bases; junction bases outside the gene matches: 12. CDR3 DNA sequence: TGTGCCAGTAGCAGTACCCCCGGGACAGGGTTCGAGCAGTACTTC. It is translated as CASSSTPGTGFEQYF. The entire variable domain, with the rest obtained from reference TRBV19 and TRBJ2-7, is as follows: DGGITQSPKYLFRKEGQNVTLSCEQNLNHDAMYWYRQDPGQGLRLIYYSQIVNDFQKGDIAEGYSVSREKKESFPLTVTSAQKNPTAFYLCASSSTPGTGFEQYFGPGTRLTVT.

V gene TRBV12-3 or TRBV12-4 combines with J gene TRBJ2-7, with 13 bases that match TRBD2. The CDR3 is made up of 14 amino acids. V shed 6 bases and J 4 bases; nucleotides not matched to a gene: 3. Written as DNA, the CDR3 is TGTGCCAGCAGGGGACTAGCGGGGACGTACGAGCAGTACTTC. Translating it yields CASRGLAGTYEQYF.

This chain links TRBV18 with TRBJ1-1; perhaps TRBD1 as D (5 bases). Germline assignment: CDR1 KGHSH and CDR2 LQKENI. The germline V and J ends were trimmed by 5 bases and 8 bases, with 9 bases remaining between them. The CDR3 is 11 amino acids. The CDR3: CASSERGEAFF. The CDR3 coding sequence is TGTGCCAGCTCAGAGCGGGGGGAAGCTTTCTTT.